Listed below are T cell receptor beta chains from one sample, sequenced in a study of vaccination and CD4 T cells after COVID-19. A single record per CDR3 protein comes from TCRdb applying MiXCR to the PCR reads. The data hold around 10,000 distinct CDR3 sequences, with 45% to 60% observed a single time. Antigens for these TCRs are unknown. The sequenced material came from CD4+ T cells from blood, cultured in vitro. These TCRs come from a human donor who had recovered from COVID-19. CDR3s include the opening cysteine and the closing phenylalanine or tryptophan. D genes are given only for firm matches. Only part of the rows carry a size: once, few, many, or a class if the clone is expanded.

D,size,J,V,CDR3,DNA
TRBD1,-,TRBJ1-5,TRBV20-1,CSARGQGAGGSNQPQHF,TGCAGTGCTCGGGGACAGGGGGCAGGAGGTAGCAATCAGCCCCAGCATTTT
-,-,TRBJ1-2,TRBV15,CATSRDGGRLRELGYGYTF,TGTGCCACCAGCAGAGACGGGGGGCGGTTGAGGGAATTGGGCTATGGCTACACCTTC
TRBD1,few,TRBJ1-5,TRBV7-2,CASSPGQGNQPQHF,TGTGCCAGCAGCCCTGGACAGGGTAATCAGCCCCAGCATTTT
-,-,TRBJ2-5,TRBV21-1,CASSKERIQETQYF,TGTGCCAGCAGCAAAGAACGGATACAAGAGACCCAGTACTTC
-,-,TRBJ1-2,TRBV20-1,CSARDISRQISNYGYTF,TGCAGTGCTAGAGATATAAGTCGACAGATATCAAACTATGGCTACACCTTC
TRBD1,few,TRBJ2-2,TRBV5-1,CASSPGQDTGELFF,TGCGCCAGCAGCCCAGGACAGGACACCGGGGAGCTGTTTTTT
TRBD1,few,TRBJ1-5,TRBV12-3/TRBV12-4,CASRPQGAGNQPQHF,TGTGCCAGCAGACCACAGGGGGCGGGCAATCAGCCCCAGCATTTT
-,large,TRBJ2-3,TRBV20-1,CSAHNRDKGTDTQYF,TGCAGTGCCCACAACCGGGACAAAGGGACAGATACGCAGTATTTT
-,-,TRBJ1-1,TRBV6-5,CASIYTNTEAFF,TGTGCCAGCATTTACACGAACACTGAAGCTTTCTTT
-,-,TRBJ1-5,TRBV7-2,CASSLDPTQPQHF,TGTGCCAGCAGCTTAGACCCCACGCAGCCCCAGCATTTT
TRBD2,-,TRBJ2-5,TRBV6-5,CASSYGSLAGETETQYF,TGTGCCAGCAGTTACGGGTCCCTAGCGGGAGAAACAGAGACCCAGTACTTC
TRBD1,-,TRBJ1-2,TRBV7-2,CASSSARRQGNGYTF,TGTGCCAGCAGCTCGGCAAGAAGACAGGGGAATGGCTACACCTTC
-,-,TRBJ2-3,TRBV6-1,CASSLQGTSTDTQYF,TGTGCCAGCAGCCTACAGGGGACTAGCACAGATACGCAGTATTTT
-,-,TRBJ1-5,TRBV14,CASSQDRYQPQHF,TGTGCCAGCAGCCAAGATCGGTATCAGCCCCAGCATTTT
-,-,TRBJ2-2,TRBV7-9,CASSPWGGTHTGELFF,TGTGCCAGCAGCCCCTGGGGCGGGACTCACACCGGGGAGCTGTTTTTT
TRBD1,once,TRBJ1-1,TRBV20-1,CSARDSSMNTEAFF,TGCAGTGCTCGGGACAGTAGTATGAACACTGAAGCTTTCTTT
TRBD2,-,TRBJ2-3,TRBV19,CASSSVAGREQYF,TGTGCCAGTAGTTCGGTAGCGGGCCGTGAGCAGTATTTT
TRBD2,-,TRBJ2-7,TRBV19,CASSHTGRLAGMYEQYF,TGTGCCAGTAGCCACACCGGACGACTAGCGGGAATGTACGAGCAGTACTTC
-,few,TRBJ1-2,TRBV15,CATSRDISVFSLGYGYTF,TGTGCCACCAGCAGAGATATTTCCGTCTTCTCCCTCGGCTATGGCTACACCTTC
-,-,TRBJ1-1,TRBV6-1,CASSKSRGNTEAFF,TGTGCCAGCAGTAAATCCCGGGGGAACACTGAAGCTTTCTTT
-,large,TRBJ2-7,TRBV6-1,CAGRDISYEQYF,TGTGCCGGGCGGGACATTTCCTACGAGCAGTACTTC
-,-,TRBJ2-5,TRBV15,CATSRAGVGQETQYF,TGTGCCACCAGCAGAGCAGGGGTGGGTCAAGAGACCCAGTACTTC
TRBD1,-,TRBJ1-1,TRBV12-3/TRBV12-4,CASSFSHRGSEAFF,TGTGCCAGCAGTTTCAGTCACAGGGGATCTGAAGCTTTCTTT
TRBD2,-,TRBJ2-1,TRBV6-5,CASSLGLAGGNYNEQFF,TGTGCCAGCAGTTTGGGGCTAGCGGGGGGGAATTACAATGAGCAGTTCTTC
-,-,TRBJ2-2,TRBV2,CASSGRITGELFF,TGTGCCAGCAGCGGGAGAATCACCGGGGAGCTGTTTTTT
-,once,TRBJ1-1,TRBV6-1,CASSDYFEAFF,TGTGCCAGCAGTGATTATTTTGAAGCTTTCTTT
-,once,TRBJ2-6,TRBV6-5,CASSSFSSGANVLTF,TGTGCCAGCAGTTCTTTCAGCTCTGGGGCCAACGTCCTGACTTTC
TRBD1,-,TRBJ1-1,TRBV20-1,CSAPQTGRDTEAFF,TGCAGTGCTCCCCAGACAGGGCGGGACACTGAAGCTTTCTTT
-,-,TRBJ1-1,TRBV7-8,CASNPQGATEAFF,TGTGCCAGCAACCCCCAGGGTGCTACTGAAGCTTTCTTT
TRBD1,-,TRBJ2-7,TRBV20-1,CSAIGQGGYEQYF,TGCAGTGCTATTGGACAGGGGGGCTACGAGCAGTACTTC
TRBD1,-,TRBJ1-1,TRBV20-1,CSAPDRGRPFEEAFF,TGCAGTGCTCCGGACAGGGGGCGTCCCTTCGAAGAAGCTTTCTTT
-,-,TRBJ1-1,TRBV25-1,CASKGPNTEAFF,TGTGCCAGCAAAGGACCGAACACTGAAGCTTTCTTT
-,few,TRBJ1-3,TRBV15,CATSPDRLGANTIYF,TGTGCCACTAGCCCTGACAGGCTAGGAGCAAACACCATATATTTT
TRBD2,-,TRBJ2-7,TRBV2,CASSVNLAGNLRGQYF,TGTGCCAGCAGTGTCAACCTAGCGGGAAACCTACGAGGGCAGTACTTC
-,-,TRBJ1-5,TRBV24-1,CATRTALGENQPQHF,TGTGCCACCAGGACAGCCCTGGGGGAGAATCAGCCCCAGCATTTT
TRBD1,few,TRBJ2-1,TRBV6-1,CASSEGTGGNEQFF,TGTGCCAGCAGTGAAGGGACAGGGGGCAATGAGCAGTTCTTC
TRBD2,few,TRBJ2-5,TRBV2,CASLEGGAQETQYF,TGTGCCAGCTTGGAGGGAGGGGCCCAAGAGACCCAGTACTTC
TRBD1,-,TRBJ1-1,TRBV7-9,CASSPQQGRYTEAFF,TGTGCCAGCAGCCCCCAACAGGGGCGGTACACTGAAGCTTTCTTT
-,-,TRBJ2-1,TRBV20-1,CSAPRAGYNEQFF,TGCAGTGCCCCACGGGCGGGCTACAATGAGCAGTTCTTC
-,-,TRBJ1-1,TRBV20-1,CSARDVAGRTEAFF,TGCAGTGCTAGAGATGTAGCAGGGCGCACTGAAGCTTTCTTT
-,few,TRBJ1-2,TRBV18,CASSPPSQGVNGYTF,TGTGCCAGCTCACCACCGTCTCAGGGAGTTAATGGCTACACCTTC
TRBD1,-,TRBJ1-5,TRBV6-1,CASSEGEQTGVFQPQHF,TGTGCCAGCAGTGAAGGTGAGCAGACAGGGGTTTTTCAGCCCCAGCATTTT
TRBD1,-,TRBJ1-5,TRBV4-3,CASSPDYGQAHQPQHF,TGCGCCAGCAGCCCGGATTACGGACAGGCGCATCAGCCCCAGCATTTT
-,-,TRBJ1-2,TRBV5-1,CASSLEGPVNYGYTF,TGCGCCAGCAGCTTGGAGGGGCCCGTTAACTATGGCTACACCTTC
TRBD1,-,TRBJ2-5,TRBV29-1,CSVCTRQGPQETQYF,TGCAGCGTCTGTACGCGACAGGGCCCCCAGGAGACCCAGTACTTC
TRBD2,-,TRBJ2-5,TRBV7-2,CASSFSGGKGETQYF,TGTGCCAGCAGCTTCAGCGGGGGAAAGGGGGAGACCCAGTACTTC
-,once,TRBJ2-5,TRBV2,CASTFRETQYF,TGTGCCAGTACATTTCGGGAGACCCAGTACTTC
-,-,TRBJ2-6,TRBV11-2,CASSFTTGSGANVLTF,TGTGCCAGCAGCTTCACTACAGGGTCTGGGGCCAACGTCCTGACTTTC